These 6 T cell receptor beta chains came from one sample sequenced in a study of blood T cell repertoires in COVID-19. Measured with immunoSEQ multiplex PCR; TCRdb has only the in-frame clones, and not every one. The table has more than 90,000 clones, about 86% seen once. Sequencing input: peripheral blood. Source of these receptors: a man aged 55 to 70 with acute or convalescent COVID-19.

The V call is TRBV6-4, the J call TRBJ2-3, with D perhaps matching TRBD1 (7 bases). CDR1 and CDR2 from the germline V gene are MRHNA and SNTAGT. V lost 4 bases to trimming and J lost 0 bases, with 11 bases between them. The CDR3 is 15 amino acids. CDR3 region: CASSGDSGSTDTQYF. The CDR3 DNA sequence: TGTGCCAGCAGTGGGGACAGCGGGAGCACAGATACGCAGTATTTT.

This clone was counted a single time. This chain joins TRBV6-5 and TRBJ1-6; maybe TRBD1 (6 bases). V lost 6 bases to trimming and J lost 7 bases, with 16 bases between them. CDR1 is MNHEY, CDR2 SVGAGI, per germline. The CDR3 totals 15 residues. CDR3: CASRGSGQPNSPLHF. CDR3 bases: TGTGCCAGCAGAGGGAGCGGACAGCCCAATTCACCCCTCCACTTT.

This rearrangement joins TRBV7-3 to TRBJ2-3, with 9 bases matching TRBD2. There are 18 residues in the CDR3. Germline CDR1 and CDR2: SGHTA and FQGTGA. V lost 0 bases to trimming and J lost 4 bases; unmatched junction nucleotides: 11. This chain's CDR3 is CASSLTALSGGLSDTQYF. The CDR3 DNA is TGTGCCAGCAGCTTAACTGCGCTTAGCGGGGGACTTTCAGATACGCAGTATTTT.

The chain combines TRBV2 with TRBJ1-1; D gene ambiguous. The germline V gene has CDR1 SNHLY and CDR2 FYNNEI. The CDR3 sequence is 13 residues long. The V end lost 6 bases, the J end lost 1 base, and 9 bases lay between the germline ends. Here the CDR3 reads CASRETENTEAFF. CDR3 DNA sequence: TGTGCCAGCAGGGAGACGGAGAACACTGAAGCTTTCTTT.

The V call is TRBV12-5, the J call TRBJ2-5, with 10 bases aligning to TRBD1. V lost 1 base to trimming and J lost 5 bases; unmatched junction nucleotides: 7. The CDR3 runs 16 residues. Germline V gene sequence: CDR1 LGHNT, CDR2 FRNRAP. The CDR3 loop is CASGLGGTGVRETQYF. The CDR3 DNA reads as TGTGCTAGTGGTTTGGGGGGGACAGGGGTGAGGGAGACCCAGTACTTC.

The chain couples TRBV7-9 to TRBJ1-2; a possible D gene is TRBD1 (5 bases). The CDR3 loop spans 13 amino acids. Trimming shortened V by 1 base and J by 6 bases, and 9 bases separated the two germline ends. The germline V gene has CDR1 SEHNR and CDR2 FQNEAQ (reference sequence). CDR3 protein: CASSLDGRDGYTF. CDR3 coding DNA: TGTGCCAGCAGCTTAGATGGCAGGGATGGCTACACCTTC.